A few counts support the clone carrying this TCR beta chain. What it recognizes is unknown. With 4 bases clipped from V and 8 bases from J, the junction kept 10 bases outside the gene matches. The CDR3 has 15 residues. Germline CDR1 reads LGHNA; CDR2 reads YSLEER. This sample stems from a study of beta chain features in type 1 diabetes. Sequencing targeted expressed TCRB transcripts, as all isolated RNA had been reverse transcribed. The average read count of naive, central memory and regulatory T cell samples was about 3.3 million. The method was immunoSEQ multiplex PCR; TCRdb's version includes in-frame clones alone and lacks a portion of them. Among under 400,000 clones listed, around 12% were seen once. General study points: The analysis here could not establish whether HLA type shapes TCRB rearrangement. Junctions at VDJ sites from type 1 diabetes patients had fewer insertions and more deletions. Moderately but significantly shorter TCRB CDR3s were found in Type 1 diabetes patients in all four CD4+ subsets.

Purity (above 95%) was reached by all sorted populations. The origin of this receptor is a woman between 18 and 29 years old with type 1 diabetes. V gene TRBV4-3 combines with J gene TRBJ2-3, with 9 bases identical to TRBD2. The sequenced sample consisted of naive CD4+ T cells from blood. This CDR3 reads CASSPLAGMAGTQYF. The CDR3 DNA follows: TGCGCCAGCAGCCCCCTAGCGGGGATGGCGGGTACGCAGTATTTT.